The 16 T cell receptor beta chains in this list originate from one sample, sequenced in a study of shared clonotypes between healthy human individuals. Using immunoSEQ multiplex PCR, the repertoire was profiled, and TCRdb retains in-frame clones only, with some absent. The data hold a few million clones, with over 90% observed a single time. The material sequenced was naive CD4+ T cells from PBMCs. Subset defined: CD45RA+ positively selected. The receptors originated from a man in his late teens or twenties in good health. Some clones in this sample may be carry-over from other donors' samples.

V and J are TRBV5-1 and TRBJ1-3; 7 nucleotides agree with TRBD1. The CDR3 totals 17 residues. Germline V CDR1 and CDR2: SGHRS, YFSETQ. J was trimmed by 0 bases and V by 0 bases; bases with no gene match: 6. CDR3 protein: CASSLEGGTASGNTIYF. DNA for the CDR3: TGCGCCAGCAGCTTGGAGGGAGGGACAGCCTCTGGAAACACCATATATTTT.

The chain employs TRBV7-3 and TRBJ1-2; a possible D gene is TRBD1 (5 bases). The germline V gene encodes CDR1 SGHTA and CDR2 FQGTGA. The CDR3 contains 14 residues. The V end lost 5 bases, the J end lost 4 bases, and 14 bases lay between the germline ends. CDR3 bases: TGTGCCAGCAGCCTCGCGGGGGAAAGCTATGGCTACACCTTC. This encodes CASSLAGESYGYTF.

Remarks on this clone: Other DNA sequences within the sample encode an identical CDR3. The chain has TRBV7-2 and TRBJ2-7, with no clear D. Looked up from germline, CDR1 is SGHTA and CDR2 is FQGNSA. Deletions cut 5 bases from V and 0 bases from J, with 11 bases between. The CDR3 extends over 14 amino acids. Here the CDR3 reads CASSPGRSSYEQYF. In DNA, the CDR3 is TGTGCCAGCAGCCCAGGTAGGAGCTCCTACGAGCAGTACTTC. Full variable domain (remainder filled in from reference TRBV7-2 and TRBJ2-7): GAGVSQSPSNKVTEKGKDVELRCDPISGHTALYWYRQSLGQGLEFLIYFQGNSAPDKSGLPSDRFSAERTGGSVSTLTIQRTQQEDSAVYLCASSPGRSSYEQYFGPGTRLTVT.

The V and J genes are TRBV28 and TRBJ2-3; 7 bases fit TRBD2. With 3 bases clipped from V and 1 base from J, the junction kept 1 base outside the gene matches. This CDR3 is built from 14 residues. Germline V gene data show CDR1 as MDHEN and CDR2 as SYDVKM. CDR3 DNA sequence: TGTGCCAGCAGTTTCACTAGCGGCACAGATACGCAGTATTTT. This sequence encodes CASSFTSGTDTQYF.

This chain uses TRBV11-2 with TRBJ2-5, with TRBD1 matching 10 bases. Per the germline V gene, CDR1 is SGHAT and CDR2 is FQNNGV. This CDR3 has 17 residues. Trimming cost V 1 base and J 0 bases; bases outside gene matches: 5. CDR3 nucleotide sequence: TGTGCCAGCAGCTTAGTGGACAGGGGGACCTACCAAGAGACCCAGTACTTC. The encoded protein is CASSLVDRGTYQETQYF.

The chain couples TRBV5-1 to TRBJ2-5, with 9 bases lining up with TRBD2. The CDR3 is made up of 16 amino acids. The V gene end was trimmed by 1 base and the J gene end by 1 base; junction bases not matched to a gene: 5. Germline CDR1 and CDR2: SGHRS and YFSETQ. CDR3 in amino acids: CASSLIGLALQETQYF. In DNA form, the CDR3 reads TGCGCCAGCAGCTTGATAGGACTAGCGCTCCAAGAGACCCAGTACTTC. The full variable domain, with the rest looked up from reference TRBV5-1 and TRBJ2-5, is KAGVTQTPRYLIKTRGQQVTLSCSPISGHRSVSWYQQTPGQGLQFLFEYFSETQRNKGNFPGRFSGRQFSNSRSEMNVSTLELGDSALYLCASSLIGLALQETQYFGPGTRLLVL.

In regard to this clone: A much larger clone lies a single base off, so this may be a read error. The genes are TRBV6-4 and TRBJ2-3; TRBD1 agrees at 11 bases. CDR3 length equals 14 residues. Trimming took 4 bases from V and 5 from J; bases not matched to a gene: 2. The germline V gene has CDR1 MRHNA and CDR2 SNTAGT. The CDR3 DNA reads TGTGCCAGCAGTGGGACAGGGGGCAAAGATACGCAGTATTTT. Amino acids: CASSGTGGKDTQYF.

The rearrangement uses TRBV27 and TRBJ1-1; 9 bases line up with TRBD1. This CDR3 contains 14 residues. Germline V gene sequence: CDR1 MNHEY, CDR2 SMNVEV (reference sequence). The J segment lost 5 bases and the V segment lost 4 bases, leaving 5 bases of the junction unmatched. The CDR3 here is CASSWGQGGTEAFF. The CDR3 DNA is TGTGCCAGCAGTTGGGGACAGGGTGGGACTGAAGCTTTCTTT.

This clone was observed a handful of times. The V call is TRBV30, the J call TRBJ1-2, with 7 bases fitting TRBD1. Germline CDR1 is GTSNPN and CDR2 is SVGIG (reference sequence). This CDR3 is built from 15 residues. V lost 2 bases and J lost 7; bases outside the gene matches: 13. The CDR3: CAWSPTPTGFAGYTF. The DNA of the CDR3 is TGTGCCTGGAGTCCTACACCGACAGGGTTCGCTGGCTACACCTTC.

The chain recombines TRBV6-5 with TRBJ2-2; D unresolved. The CDR3 has 15 amino acids. CDR1 MNHEY and CDR2 SVGAGI come from the germline V gene. V was shortened by 2 bases and J by 0 bases, with 7 bases between the two germline ends. The CDR3 loop is CASSYKQPNTGELFF. In DNA form, the CDR3 reads TGTGCCAGCAGTTACAAACAGCCGAACACCGGGGAGCTGTTTTTT.

The rearrangement links TRBV15 to TRBJ1-5; D gene uncertain. The CDR3 covers 15 residues. Trimming stripped 5 bases from V and 3 bases from J, with 14 bases between. CDR1 is LNHNV and CDR2 is YYDKDF in the germline V gene (reference sequence). The CDR3 is CATSGLGRPNQPQHF. Written as DNA, the CDR3 is TGTGCCACCAGCGGACTGGGCCGTCCCAATCAGCCCCAGCATTTT.

Worth noting for this clone: The same CDR3 arises from other DNA sequences in this sample as well. CDR3 loop: CASSPLRDTEAFF. CDR3 sequence (DNA): TGTGCCAGCTCACCACTGAGGGACACTGAAGCTTTCTTT. The chain links TRBV18 to TRBJ1-1; no clear D gene. The CDR3 contains 13 residues. Trimming took off 1 base at V and 3 bases at J, with 6 bases between the two ends. Germline CDR1 and CDR2: KGHSH and LQKENI.

J is TRBJ1-2 and V is TRBV29-1, with a tentative D call TRBD1 (5 bases). The CDR3 has 15 residues. Trimming shortened V by 3 bases and J by 0 bases, and 14 bases separated the two germline ends. Germline CDR1 is SQVTM and CDR2 is ANQGSEA. CDR3 DNA: TGCAGCGTTGATAGGTACAGGACCTCTAACTATGGCTACACCTTC. This encodes CSVDRYRTSNYGYTF.

Points on this clone: Other DNA sequences from this sample encode an identical CDR3 as well. The CDR3 reads CASSFGDRAQETQYF. CDR3 coding DNA: TGTGCCAGCAGCTTCGGGGACAGGGCTCAAGAGACCCAGTACTTC. The V gene is TRBV7-9, the J gene TRBJ2-5, with 9 bases that match TRBD1. J lost 2 bases, V lost 3 bases, and 4 bases had no gene match. This CDR3 has 15 residues. Germline V gene sequence: CDR1 SEHNR, CDR2 FQNEAQ (reference sequence).

The V call is TRBV2, the J call TRBJ2-7; 7 nucleotides match TRBD2. The CDR3 extends over 14 amino acids. V was clipped by 6 bases and J by 3 bases; unmatched bases: 8. Germline assignment: CDR1 SNHLY and CDR2 FYNNEI. This CDR3 reads CASSDMTSSYEQYF. The DNA for the CDR3 is TGTGCCAGCAGCGACATGACTAGCAGCTACGAGCAGTACTTC.

This CDR3 is CATSRELYGYTF. CDR3 nucleotides: TGTGCCACCAGCAGAGAATTGTATGGCTACACCTTC. This rearrangement joins TRBV15 to TRBJ1-2, with D uncertain. Trimming removed 0 bases at V and 5 bases at J, with 4 bases between. CDR1 is LNHNV, CDR2 YYDKDF, per germline (reference sequence). CDR3 length: 12 amino acids.